The rows below give T cell receptor beta chains drawn from one sample of a study of T cell clusters in autoimmune cytopenias. With the multiplex PCR reads reprocessed, TCRdb shows one record per CDR3 protein and no DNA. The specimen's table records 2,000 or so distinct CDR3 sequences. The source material was peripheral blood. All receptors derive from a human donor with an autoimmune cytopenia or autoimmune hepatitis (not recorded which). Both conserved end residues are part of each CDR3. The order of the fields is J gene, V gene, clone size, CDR3 protein. For some rows the clone size is stated as once, few or many, or as a class when expanded; others skip it.

j_gene: TRBJ2-1; v_gene: TRBV24-1; abundance: medium-sized; CDR3aa: CATSDPGTSQDNEQFF
j_gene: TRBJ1-5; v_gene: TRBV6-6; abundance: .; CDR3aa: CASSSGPGWNQPQHF
j_gene: TRBJ1-1; v_gene: TRBV6-2/TRBV6-3; abundance: .; CDR3aa: CASSYPGGHTEAFF
j_gene: TRBJ2-7; v_gene: TRBV19; abundance: medium-sized; CDR3aa: CATGLVRYYEQYF
j_gene: TRBJ1-4; v_gene: TRBV18; abundance: medium-sized; CDR3aa: CASSGGLQTNEKLFF
j_gene: TRBJ2-1; v_gene: TRBV20-1; abundance: .; CDR3aa: CSAPSPGLPNNEQFF
j_gene: TRBJ1-2; v_gene: TRBV24-1; abundance: medium-sized; CDR3aa: CATSDRRKGAYGYTF
j_gene: TRBJ1-6; v_gene: TRBV6-1; abundance: medium-sized; CDR3aa: CASSEAGAWEPLHF
j_gene: TRBJ2-5; v_gene: TRBV6-5; abundance: medium-sized; CDR3aa: CASSMTGGGGRWETQYF
j_gene: TRBJ2-3; v_gene: TRBV6-6; abundance: medium-sized; CDR3aa: CASSLARPGTDTQYF
j_gene: TRBJ1-4; v_gene: TRBV12-3/TRBV12-4; abundance: .; CDR3aa: CASSFMVRTGGNKKLFF
j_gene: TRBJ2-5; v_gene: TRBV29-1; abundance: large; CDR3aa: CSVGASGSWETQYF
j_gene: TRBJ2-7; v_gene: TRBV14; abundance: medium-sized; CDR3aa: CASSPWTSGRRREQYF
j_gene: TRBJ2-7; v_gene: TRBV7-2; abundance: .; CDR3aa: CASSLGYAVEQYF
j_gene: TRBJ2-5; v_gene: TRBV7-6; abundance: medium-sized; CDR3aa: CASSLGSIQETQYF
j_gene: TRBJ2-1; v_gene: TRBV6-5; abundance: medium-sized; CDR3aa: CASSYSDGSSYNEQFF
j_gene: TRBJ1-1; v_gene: TRBV30; abundance: .; CDR3aa: CAWRAGQGGDTEAFF
j_gene: TRBJ1-4; v_gene: TRBV5-1; abundance: .; CDR3aa: CASSAGTGVRATNEKLFF
j_gene: TRBJ1-5; v_gene: TRBV29-1; abundance: medium-sized; CDR3aa: CSVPRPGWDRGYSNQPQHF
j_gene: TRBJ2-1; v_gene: TRBV6-1; abundance: .; CDR3aa: CASSPSGTTYNEQFF
j_gene: TRBJ2-1; v_gene: TRBV19; abundance: large; CDR3aa: CASTGTASYNEQFF
j_gene: TRBJ2-3; v_gene: TRBV29-1; abundance: .; CDR3aa: CSGGGGTDTQYF
j_gene: TRBJ1-5; v_gene: TRBV12-3/TRBV12-4; abundance: medium-sized; CDR3aa: CASSRDRSGNQPQHF
j_gene: TRBJ2-3; v_gene: TRBV6-2/TRBV6-3; abundance: medium-sized; CDR3aa: CASSYFVAGQDTQYF
j_gene: TRBJ1-3; v_gene: TRBV12-3/TRBV12-4; abundance: .; CDR3aa: CASSYDPEAGNTIYF
j_gene: TRBJ1-1; v_gene: TRBV14; abundance: .; CDR3aa: CASSQVYGNAEAFF
j_gene: TRBJ1-1; v_gene: TRBV5-4; abundance: .; CDR3aa: CASSKNRGDTEAFF
j_gene: TRBJ1-3; v_gene: TRBV7-2; abundance: .; CDR3aa: CASSLRRGNPAALYGNTIYF
j_gene: TRBJ1-4; v_gene: TRBV6-6; abundance: medium-sized; CDR3aa: CASLRGDSNEKLFF
j_gene: TRBJ2-5; v_gene: TRBV6-5; abundance: medium-sized; CDR3aa: CASTAPGPRKETQYF
j_gene: TRBJ2-7; v_gene: TRBV20-1; abundance: .; CDR3aa: CSAPIAGGPNEQYF